The rows below give T cell receptor beta chains drawn from one sample of a study of cytomegalovirus exposure and HLA in healthy donors. Measured with immunoSEQ multiplex PCR; TCRdb has only the in-frame clones, and not every one. The sample has 85,000 to 120,000 clones, about 95% seen once. Sequencing was carried out using PBMCs. These TCRs come from a woman under 30 in good health and CMV-seronegative. The CDR3 runs from the conserved cysteine through the conserved F or W. D genes are given only for firm matches. Clone size is stated in some rows and not others, as once, few, many or a class when expanded.

d_gene: .; v_gene: TRBV7-6; j_gene: TRBJ2-7; abundance: .; CDR3aa: CASRLPQADTYEQYF; CDR3nt: TGTGCCAGCAGACTTCCGCAAGCCGATACTTACGAGCAGTACTTC
d_gene: .; v_gene: TRBV6-1; j_gene: TRBJ2-1; abundance: .; CDR3aa: CASSEGLEHNEQFF; CDR3nt: TGTGCCAGCAGTGAAGGACTCGAACACAATGAGCAGTTCTTC
d_gene: .; v_gene: TRBV5-1; j_gene: TRBJ1-3; abundance: .; CDR3aa: CASSLEQGTNTIYF; CDR3nt: TGCGCCAGCAGCTTGGAACAGGGTACCAACACCATATATTTT
d_gene: .; v_gene: TRBV20-1; j_gene: TRBJ1-2; abundance: .; CDR3aa: CSEDVRQPF; CDR3nt: TGCAGTGAAGACGTGAGGCAACCGTTC
d_gene: TRBD2; v_gene: TRBV14; j_gene: TRBJ2-1; abundance: .; CDR3aa: CASSRTAGGPYHEQFF; CDR3nt: TGTGCCAGCAGCCGAACAGCGGGGGGGCCTTACCATGAGCAGTTCTTC
d_gene: .; v_gene: TRBV6-5; j_gene: TRBJ2-2; abundance: .; CDR3aa: CASSYREEKVTGELFF; CDR3nt: TGTGCCAGCAGTTACAGGGAGGAGAAGGTCACCGGGGAGCTGTTTTTT
d_gene: TRBD1; v_gene: TRBV25-1; j_gene: TRBJ1-1; abundance: few; CDR3aa: CASSESSTGRTEAFF; CDR3nt: TGTGCCAGCAGTGAATCCTCGACAGGGCGGACTGAAGCTTTCTTT
d_gene: TRBD1; v_gene: TRBV6-5; j_gene: TRBJ2-7; abundance: once; CDR3aa: CASSYRTGVAYEQYF; CDR3nt: TGTGCCAGCAGTTACAGGACAGGGGTAGCCTACGAGCAGTACTTC
d_gene: .; v_gene: TRBV28; j_gene: TRBJ2-2; abundance: .; CDR3aa: CASSFGSTGELFF; CDR3nt: TGTGCCAGCAGTTTCGGTAGCACCGGGGAGCTGTTTTTT
d_gene: TRBD2; v_gene: TRBV5-1; j_gene: TRBJ2-7; abundance: .; CDR3aa: CASSLVASGRTYEQYF; CDR3nt: TGCGCCAGCAGCTTGGTGGCCAGCGGGAGAACCTACGAGCAGTACTTC
d_gene: TRBD2; v_gene: TRBV9; j_gene: TRBJ2-1; abundance: .; CDR3aa: CASSVQGLASLHEQFF; CDR3nt: TGTGCCAGCAGCGTACAGGGACTAGCGAGTCTTCATGAGCAGTTCTTC
d_gene: .; v_gene: TRBV19; j_gene: TRBJ1-5; abundance: .; CDR3aa: CASSNGFYDQPQHF; CDR3nt: TGTGCCAGTAGTAACGGGTTTTACGATCAGCCCCAGCATTTT
d_gene: .; v_gene: TRBV20-1; j_gene: TRBJ1-2; abundance: once; CDR3aa: CSAPLRYGYTF; CDR3nt: TGCAGTGCCCCCCTGAGATATGGCTACACCTTC
d_gene: TRBD2; v_gene: TRBV5-1; j_gene: TRBJ2-3; abundance: .; CDR3aa: CASSLSGLAPPDTQYF; CDR3nt: TGCGCCAGCAGCTTGTCGGGACTAGCACCCCCAGATACGCAGTATTTT
d_gene: .; v_gene: TRBV6-1; j_gene: TRBJ2-7; abundance: .; CDR3aa: CASSVGALQYF; CDR3nt: TGTGCCAGCAGTGTGGGGGCTCTTCAGTACTTC
d_gene: TRBD1; v_gene: TRBV10-3; j_gene: TRBJ1-4; abundance: .; CDR3aa: CAISVATGVGEKLFF; CDR3nt: TGTGCCATCAGTGTTGCGACAGGGGTTGGTGAAAAACTGTTTTTT
d_gene: .; v_gene: TRBV7-9; j_gene: TRBJ1-4; abundance: once; CDR3aa: CASSSVEESLFF; CDR3nt: TGTGCCAGCAGCTCCGTGGAGGAAAGTCTGTTTTTT
d_gene: TRBD2; v_gene: TRBV7-9; j_gene: TRBJ2-1; abundance: .; CDR3aa: CASSPGLAEPLYNEQFF; CDR3nt: TGTGCCAGCAGCCCGGGACTAGCGGAACCACTTTACAATGAGCAGTTCTTC
d_gene: TRBD1; v_gene: TRBV19; j_gene: TRBJ1-1; abundance: .; CDR3aa: CASTLGDRNTEAFF; CDR3nt: TGTGCCAGTACTCTAGGGGACAGGAACACTGAAGCTTTCTTT
d_gene: TRBD1; v_gene: TRBV10-1; j_gene: TRBJ2-5; abundance: .; CDR3aa: CASSDQTGVGGETQYF; CDR3nt: TGCGCCAGCAGTGACCAGACAGGGGTTGGCGGGGAGACCCAGTACTTC
d_gene: TRBD2; v_gene: TRBV30; j_gene: TRBJ2-1; abundance: .; CDR3aa: CAWSGTSGSQDEQFF; CDR3nt: TGTGCCTGGAGTGGGACTAGCGGGAGTCAGGATGAGCAGTTCTTC
d_gene: TRBD2; v_gene: TRBV27; j_gene: TRBJ2-1; abundance: .; CDR3aa: CASRGGAGGARNEQFF; CDR3nt: TGTGCCAGCAGGGGTGGGGCGGGAGGCGCTAGGAATGAGCAGTTCTTC
d_gene: .; v_gene: TRBV19; j_gene: TRBJ2-7; abundance: .; CDR3aa: CASSIAVPGVYEQYF; CDR3nt: TGTGCCAGTAGTATAGCCGTACCCGGGGTCTACGAGCAGTACTTC
d_gene: .; v_gene: TRBV2; j_gene: TRBJ2-7; abundance: .; CDR3aa: CASGFLGGYEQYF; CDR3nt: TGTGCCAGCGGTTTTCTTGGAGGATACGAGCAGTACTTC
d_gene: .; v_gene: TRBV5-1; j_gene: TRBJ2-7; abundance: .; CDR3aa: CASSVTGPTSYEQYF; CDR3nt: TGCGCCAGCAGCGTAACAGGCCCGACCTCCTACGAGCAGTACTTC
d_gene: TRBD2; v_gene: TRBV6-5; j_gene: TRBJ2-1; abundance: .; CDR3aa: CASSYSKRGGGDEQFF; CDR3nt: TGTGCCAGCAGTTACTCGAAGCGGGGGGGCGGAGATGAGCAGTTCTTC
d_gene: TRBD2; v_gene: TRBV18; j_gene: TRBJ2-1; abundance: .; CDR3aa: CASSPVAGARYNEQFF; CDR3nt: TGTGCCAGCTCACCGGTGGCGGGAGCTCGGTACAATGAGCAGTTCTTC
d_gene: TRBD2; v_gene: TRBV10-2; j_gene: TRBJ2-3; abundance: .; CDR3aa: CASSDQQGAGGTDTQYF; CDR3nt: TGCGCCAGCAGTGATCAACAGGGCGCGGGGGGTACCGATACGCAGTATTTT
d_gene: .; v_gene: TRBV6-1; j_gene: TRBJ2-3; abundance: .; CDR3aa: CASSGSGGSTDTQYF; CDR3nt: TGTGCCAGCAGTGGTAGCGGAGGAAGCACAGATACGCAGTATTTT
d_gene: .; v_gene: TRBV13; j_gene: TRBJ1-2; abundance: .; CDR3aa: CASRTRGQVDYGYTF; CDR3nt: TGTGCCAGCCGCACCCGCGGGCAGGTCGACTATGGCTACACCTTC
d_gene: TRBD1; v_gene: TRBV10-2; j_gene: TRBJ2-7; abundance: .; CDR3aa: CAAGVGTGYEQYF; CDR3nt: TGCGCCGCAGGGGTGGGGACAGGTTACGAGCAGTACTTC